Each of the 9 T cell receptor beta chains below was sequenced from the same sample in a study of Ad26.COV2.S vaccination and SARS-CoV-2 variants. Libraries were prepared by immunoSEQ multiplex PCR; TCRdb keeps only in-frame clonotypes and omits some of them. Of about 350,000 clones detected, about 92% appear once; the ten largest clones hold 3% to 5%. Sample: peripheral blood, taken after recovery from COVID-19. The origin of the receptors is a human donor who had recovered from COVID-19.

V gene TRBV5-1 combines with J gene TRBJ2-2; D unclear. Germline V gene lookup returns CDR1 SGHRS and CDR2 YFSETQ. The CDR3 runs to 14 residues. V lost 0 bases and J lost 5, with 8 bases in between. The CDR3 reads CASSLAFGTGELFF. The CDR3 coding sequence is TGCGCCAGCAGCTTGGCTTTCGGTACCGGGGAGCTGTTTTTT. Full variable domain (missing parts from reference TRBV5-1 and TRBJ2-2): KAGVTQTPRYLIKTRGQQVTLSCSPISGHRSVSWYQQTPGQGLQFLFEYFSETQRNKGNFPGRFSGRQFSNSRSEMNVSTLELGDSALYLCASSLAFGTGELFFGEGSRLTVL.

CDR3 DNA sequence: TGCGCCAGCAGCTTGGGGCCCTCGGACAGGGGAGAGGGCTACACCTTC. Amino acids: CASSLGPSDRGEGYTF. The J gene is TRBJ1-2, the V gene TRBV5-1; 9 bases are shared with TRBD1. With V trimmed by 0 bases and J by 8 bases, 11 bases remained unmatched. The CDR3 covers 16 residues. The V gene's germline CDR1 is SGHRS and CDR2 YFSETQ.

This clone was recorded once. V gene TRBV5-4 combines with J gene TRBJ2-7; D perhaps matches TRBD2 (6 bases). Per germline, CDR1 SGHNT and CDR2 YYREEE (reference sequence). This CDR3 region has 13 residues. Between the trimmed V and J ends, which lost 2 bases and 3 bases, there was a span of 9 bases. The CDR3 coding sequence is TGTGCCAGCAGCTTTCCGGGGGACTACGAGCAGTACTTC. Translation: CASSFPGDYEQYF.

The V call is TRBV2, the J call TRBJ2-2; D unresolved. CDR3 length: 14 residues. Germline loops: CDR1 SNHLY, CDR2 FYNNEI. Trimming took 2 bases from V and 4 from J, leaving 8 bases between them. CDR3 sequence reads: CASSENNLTGELFF. The CDR3 coding sequence is TGTGCCAGCAGTGAAAACAACCTCACCGGGGAGCTGTTTTTT.

CDR3 nucleotide sequence: TGCGCCAGCAGCTCTACAGGGGGAGGTTCACCCGCCGGGGAGCTGTTTTTT. The encoded protein is CASSSTGGGSPAGELFF. V usage is TRBV10-1 and J usage is TRBJ2-2, with 8 bases matching TRBD1. Germline V gene lookup returns CDR1 WNHNN and CDR2 SYGVQD (reference sequence). With V trimmed by 6 bases and J by 6 bases, 15 bases remained unmatched. CDR3 size: 17 residues.

This chain uses TRBV7-3 with TRBJ2-3; D tentatively reads TRBD1 or TRBD2 (5 bases each). The CDR3 covers 15 residues. Germline-derived CDR1 and CDR2 are SGHTA and FQGTGA. Trimming pared 5 bases from V and 3 bases from J, leaving 15 bases between. CDR3 nucleotides: TGTGCCAGCAGCCCTAGGGGATGGGGGACAGATACGCAGTATTTT. This codes for CASSPRGWGTDTQYF. Looking up the rest from reference TRBV7-3 and TRBJ2-3 gives the full variable domain: GAGVSQTPSNKVTEKGKYVELRCDPISGHTALYWYRQSLGQGPEFLIYFQGTGAADDSGLPNDRFFAVRPEGSVSTLKIQRTERGDSAVYLCASSPRGWGTDTQYFGPGTRLTVL.

The V gene is TRBV6-5, the J gene TRBJ2-3; no clear D. The CDR3 loop spans 13 amino acids. Per germline, CDR1 MNHEY and CDR2 SVGAGI. Trimming cost V 2 bases and J 1 base, with 4 bases left between them. CDR3 bases: TGTGCCAGCAGTTACGGGGGCACAGATACGCAGTATTTT. This sequence encodes CASSYGGTDTQYF.

This clone came up once. The chain uses TRBV24-1 and TRBJ1-2; a possible D gene is TRBD1 (6 bases). The V gene lost 0 bases and the J gene lost 12 bases, with 16 bases spanning the gap. The CDR3 length is 14 residues. CDR1 is KGHDR, CDR2 SFDVKD, per germline. The CDR3 loop is CATSDLSRKGVHTF. CDR3 sequence (DNA): TGTGCCACCAGTGATTTGAGCAGGAAGGGGGTCCACACCTTC.

This rearrangement joins TRBV21-1 to TRBJ1-1; TRBD1 is the table's D call and was not checked against the DNA. TRBV21-1 has pseudogene status. This CDR3 is 23 amino acids long. The chain's CDR3 is CASPPGGPPSPDSGGIGNTEAFF. CDR3 DNA sequence: TGTGCCAGCCCGCCTGGAGGCCCCCCCTCTCCCGACTCAGGGGGCATAGGGAACACTGAAGCTTTCTTT.